One sample yielded the 24 T cell receptor beta chains listed below, sequenced in a study of blood T cell repertoires in COVID-19. Profiling relied on immunoSEQ multiplex PCR, and the TCRdb table lists in-frame clones only, not all of them. The table includes tens of thousands of clones, 65% to 90% detected once. Source material: peripheral blood. These receptors were obtained from a human donor in a cohort sampled during active COVID-19.

The chain has TRBV7-9 and TRBJ1-2; no reliable D call. The germline V gene has CDR1 SEHNR and CDR2 FQNEAQ (reference sequence). V was pared by 5 bases and J by 4 bases, with 20 bases between. There are 16 residues in the CDR3. CDR3 nucleotides: TGTGCCAGCAGCCACCCGCCCCGGCAGGCGTTCTATGGCTACACCTTC. Encoded protein: CASSHPPRQAFYGYTF.

The chain combines TRBV28 with TRBJ2-7; TRBD2 aligns across 11 bases. Germline V CDR1 and CDR2: MDHEN, SYDVKM. The CDR3 contains 15 residues. Trimming took 6 bases from V and 4 from J; bases not matched to a gene: 8. The CDR3 bases are TGTGCCAGCAGAATTAGCGGGAGGGCCCGGTACGAGCAGTACTTC. Translated: CASRISGRARYEQYF.

The chain is built from TRBV7-9 and TRBJ1-4, with 9 bases matching TRBD1. J gave up 2 bases and V 2 bases, and 6 bases lay outside the gene matches. The CDR3 extends over 17 amino acids. Germline CDR1 reads SEHNR; CDR2 reads FQNEAQ (reference sequence). The CDR3 region has the DNA TGTGCCAGCAGCTTAAAGGGGACAGGGTTGACTAATGAAAAACTGTTTTTT. This codes for CASSLKGTGLTNEKLFF.

The table lists this clone with a few counts. This chain connects TRBV19 to TRBJ2-7, with 9 bases fitting TRBD1. V trimming: 1 base; J trimming: 3 bases; junction bases outside the gene matches: 1. This CDR3 contains 14 residues. Per germline, CDR1 LNHDA and CDR2 SQIVND (reference sequence). The CDR3 region is CASSIGTGDYEQYF. In DNA, the CDR3 is TGTGCCAGTAGTATAGGGACAGGGGACTACGAGCAGTACTTC. The full variable domain, its missing parts supplied by reference TRBV19 and TRBJ2-7, is DGGITQSPKYLFRKEGQNVTLSCEQNLNHDAMYWYRQDPGQGLRLIYYSQIVNDFQKGDIAEGYSVSREKKESFPLTVTSAQKNPTAFYLCASSIGTGDYEQYFGPGTRLTVT.

The chain uses TRBV9 and TRBJ2-1; weak D call: TRBD1 (6 bases). With 0 bases removed from V and 3 bases from J, the gap between germline ends came to 10 bases. Germline V lookup: CDR1 SGDLS, CDR2 YYNGEE. This CDR3 region has 15 residues. CDR3 nucleotide sequence: TGTGCCAGCAGCGTAGGACCGGGACACTACAATGAGCAGTTCTTC. This encodes CASSVGPGHYNEQFF.

This sequence joins TRBV14 and TRBJ2-1; 10 bases fit TRBD2. There are 17 residues in the CDR3. CDR1 is SGHDN, CDR2 FVKESK, per germline. V lost 1 base to trimming and J lost 3 bases; unmatched junction nucleotides: 6. The CDR3, as DNA: TGTGCCAGCAGCCAAGTCGTTAGCGGGAGGCTCTACAATGAGCAGTTCTTC. It is translated as CASSQVVSGRLYNEQFF.

V usage is TRBV4-3 and J usage is TRBJ1-1; D may be TRBD1 (6 bases). The CDR3 spans 15 residues. Germline V gene sequence: CDR1 LGHNA, CDR2 YSLEER. The V and J ends lost 4 bases and 1 base respectively, with 13 bases between them. CDR3: CASSPANRANTEAFF. DNA for the CDR3: TGCGCCAGCAGCCCCGCCAACAGGGCGAACACTGAAGCTTTCTTT.

The V and J genes are TRBV5-1 and TRBJ2-3; the D gene is possibly TRBD2 (7 bases). V lost 4 bases to trimming and J lost 2 bases, with 11 bases between them. Germline V gene sequence: CDR1 SGHRS, CDR2 YFSETQ. This CDR3 contains 14 residues. The CDR3 protein is CASSAGGLTDTQYF. The CDR3 DNA sequence: TGCGCCAGCAGCGCCGGGGGGCTCACAGATACGCAGTATTTT.

The sample holds a few counts of this clone. The rearrangement links TRBV5-1 to TRBJ1-1, with D uncertain. This CDR3 is 14 amino acids long. Trimming shortened V by 0 bases and J by 3 bases, and 9 bases separated the two germline ends. Per the germline V gene, CDR1 is SGHRS and CDR2 is YFSETQ. CDR3 coding DNA: TGCGCCAGCAGCTTGGCCGGGGTGGACACTGAAGCTTTCTTT. Translated: CASSLAGVDTEAFF. Looking up the rest from reference TRBV5-1 and TRBJ1-1 gives the full variable domain: KAGVTQTPRYLIKTRGQQVTLSCSPISGHRSVSWYQQTPGQGLQFLFEYFSETQRNKGNFPGRFSGRQFSNSRSEMNVSTLELGDSALYLCASSLAGVDTEAFFGQGTRLTVV.

The chain employs TRBV10-3 and TRBJ2-6, with TRBD2 matching over 9 bases. The ends lost 8 bases at V and 1 base at J; junction bases unmatched: 9. CDR3 length: 17 amino acids. CDR1 is ENHRY, CDR2 SYGVKD, per germline. The CDR3 DNA reads TGTGCCATCCTGCGGGAGGGCTTACTTTCTGGGGCCAACGTCCTGACTTTC. This encodes CAILREGLLSGANVLTF.

DNA for the CDR3: TGTGCCAGCAATCGGGGACAGAACACTGAAGCTTTCTTT. It specifies CASNRGQNTEAFF. The V and J genes are TRBV3-1 (or the pseudogene TRBV3-2) and TRBJ1-1; TRBD1 is a possible D gene (6 bases). Between the trimmed V and J ends, which lost 7 bases and 1 base, there was a span of 10 bases. The CDR3 sequence is 13 residues long. Per germline, CDR1 LGHDT and CDR2 YNNKEL (reference sequence).

This clone came up once. V gene TRBV7-2 combines with J gene TRBJ2-7; the D gene is possibly TRBD1 (7 bases). CDR3 length: 16 residues. Trimming took 1 base from V and 3 from J, leaving 16 bases between them. CDR1 and CDR2 (germline): SGHTA, FQGNSA. DNA of the CDR3: TGTGCCAGCAGCTTAGTCGGCGGGACAGACTACTACGAGCAGTACTTC. Translation gives CASSLVGGTDYYEQYF.

This CDR3 is CASRLGGSTGELFF. CDR3 nucleotides: TGTGCCAGTCGGCTCGGGGGGAGCACCGGGGAGCTGTTTTTT. This chain links TRBV28 with TRBJ2-2, with TRBD2 matching over 7 bases. The V gene end was trimmed by 9 bases and the J gene end by 4 bases; junction bases not matched to a gene: 8. In germline, CDR1 is MDHEN, CDR2 SYDVKM. The CDR3 has 14 amino acids. The full variable domain, completed using reference TRBV28 and TRBJ2-2, is DVKVTQSSRYLVKRTGEKVFLECVQDMDHENMFWYRQDPGLGLRLIYFSYDVKMKEKGDIPEGYSVSREKKERFSLILESASTNQTSMYLCASRLGGSTGELFFGEGSRLTVL.

The chain has TRBV3-1 (or the pseudogene TRBV3-2) and TRBJ1-1; TRBD1 is a possible D gene (6 bases). Between the trimmed V and J ends, which lost 7 bases and 5 bases, there was a span of 17 bases. The CDR3 has 14 residues. Germline V lookup: CDR1 LGHDT, CDR2 YNNKEL (reference sequence). CDR3 sequence (DNA): TGTGCCAGCACTTTACAGGGTTTAGTAACTGAAGCTTTCTTT. Translation gives CASTLQGLVTEAFF.

This clone came up a few times. CDR3 amino acids: CSASSGMNTGELFF. In DNA, the CDR3 is TGCAGTGCTAGTAGCGGGATGAACACCGGGGAGCTGTTTTTT. The chain combines TRBV20-1 with TRBJ2-2; 8 nucleotides line up with TRBD2. The CDR3 has 14 amino acids. Germline CDR1 is DFQATT and CDR2 is SNEGSKA (reference sequence). Losses at the gene ends were 3 bases for V and 1 base for J; bases not matched to a gene: 1.

This rearrangement joins TRBV5-1 to TRBJ2-3; D remains unclear. The length of the CDR3 is 14 residues. CDR1 SGHRS and CDR2 YFSETQ come from the germline V gene. Deletions cut 4 bases from V and 0 bases from J, with 9 bases between. CDR3 residues: CASSDPTSTDTQYF. CDR3 in DNA: TGCGCCAGCAGCGATCCGACTAGCACAGATACGCAGTATTTT. Supplemented by reference TRBV5-1 and TRBJ2-3, the full variable domain reads KAGVTQTPRYLIKTRGQQVTLSCSPISGHRSVSWYQQTPGQGLQFLFEYFSETQRNKGNFPGRFSGRQFSNSRSEMNVSTLELGDSALYLCASSDPTSTDTQYFGPGTRLTVL.

The CDR3 DNA sequence: TGTGCCAGCCCAGCCTTAGCGGGAGGGCGGGGGACAGATACGCAGTATTTT. Translation: CASPALAGGRGTDTQYF. J is TRBJ2-3 and V is TRBV5-8; 11 nucleotides line up with TRBD2. CDR3 length equals 17 residues. The ends lost 7 bases at V and 3 bases at J; junction bases unmatched: 13. Per germline, CDR1 SGHTS and CDR2 YDEGEE.

The chain recombines TRBV7-2 with TRBJ2-7; 7 positions agree with TRBD2. This CDR3 region has 14 residues. J was trimmed by 6 bases and V by 0 bases; bases with no gene match: 5. Germline V gene lookup returns CDR1 SGHTA and CDR2 FQGNSA. CDR3 bases: TGTGCCAGCAGCTTAGCTGGACTAGGAGCCGAGCAGTACTTC. Protein: CASSLAGLGAEQYF.

The chain uses TRBV7-2 and TRBJ2-3; 8 bases align to TRBD2. This CDR3 has 16 amino acids. J lost 3 bases, V lost 6 bases, and 11 bases had no gene match. The germline V gene has CDR1 SGHTA and CDR2 FQGNSA. This CDR3 reads CASRDGGGRRTDTQYF. In nucleotides, the CDR3 is TGTGCCAGCAGGGATGGTGGCGGGAGGAGGACAGATACGCAGTATTTT.

This chain uses TRBV28 with TRBJ2-3; D might be TRBD1 (6 bases). The CDR3 is 15 amino acids. Germline loops: CDR1 MDHEN, CDR2 SYDVKM. V was trimmed by 4 bases and J by 1 base, leaving 12 bases between them. In DNA form, the CDR3 reads TGTGCCAGCAGTTCCTGGGCAGGGGGCACAGATACGCAGTATTTT. Translated: CASSSWAGGTDTQYF.

In this sample, this clone turned up once. This rearrangement joins TRBV29-1 to TRBJ2-4; 11 nucleotides align to TRBD2. The CDR3 has 18 amino acids. CDR1 and CDR2 (germline): SQVTM, ANQGSEA. The junction had 9 bases not matched to a gene; V was cut back by 2 bases and J by 0 bases. CDR3: CSVELGLAGSLAKNIQYF. DNA of the CDR3: TGCAGCGTTGAACTCGGACTAGCGGGTTCCCTAGCCAAAAACATTCAGTACTTC.

This chain links TRBV6-1 with TRBJ2-2, with TRBD2 identical over 10 bases. Germline V gene data show CDR1 as MNHNS and CDR2 as SASEGT. CDR3 length: 16 residues. J was trimmed by 6 bases and V by 4 bases; bases with no gene match: 8. The chain's CDR3 is CASSVSGRAGPGELFF. In nucleotides, the CDR3 is TGTGCCAGCAGTGTGAGCGGGAGGGCCGGTCCCGGGGAGCTGTTTTTT.

The chain carries TRBV5-4 and TRBJ2-3; TRBD2 aligns across 8 bases. In germline, CDR1 is SGHNT, CDR2 YYREEE (reference sequence). This CDR3 is 17 amino acids long. V lost 4 bases to trimming and J lost 0 bases; unmatched junction nucleotides: 10. CDR3 nucleotide sequence: TGTGCCAGCAGCCGACCTTTTAGCGGGATTAGCACAGATACGCAGTATTTT. Protein product: CASSRPFSGISTDTQYF.

V and J are TRBV4-1 and TRBJ2-2; 7 bases map to TRBD1. The germline V gene has CDR1 MGHRA and CDR2 YSYEKL. Trimming cost V 4 bases and J 0 bases; bases outside gene matches: 2. The CDR3 covers 15 residues. This CDR3 reads CASSPGTANTGELFF. DNA for the CDR3: TGCGCCAGCAGCCCCGGGACAGCGAACACCGGGGAGCTGTTTTTT.